Below, 21 T cell receptor beta chains from the same sample are listed, as sequenced in a study of cytomegalovirus exposure and HLA in healthy donors. The method was immunoSEQ multiplex PCR; TCRdb's version includes in-frame clones alone and lacks a portion of them. The data show around 400,000 clones, 86% seen once. Sequenced sample: PBMCs. Receptors were obtained from a woman aged 18-29 years in good health and CMV-seronegative.

This clone has only a few counts. This chain links TRBV10-3 with TRBJ1-5; D is possibly TRBD1 (5 bases). This CDR3 spans 12 amino acids. In germline, CDR1 is ENHRY, CDR2 SYGVKD. V lost 10 bases, J lost 3 bases, and 10 bases lay in between. In DNA form, the CDR3 reads TGTGCCACCGGGACTGACAATCAGCCCCAGCATTTT. It specifies CATGTDNQPQHF.

The chain is built from TRBV6-5 and TRBJ2-5, with 7 bases aligning to TRBD1. The CDR3 extends over 15 amino acids. The V segment lost 4 bases and the J segment 2 bases; nucleotides outside the gene matches: 7. In germline, CDR1 is MNHEY, CDR2 SVGAGI. Here the CDR3 reads CASSSPGQTQETQYF. The CDR3 bases are TGTGCCAGCAGTTCTCCGGGACAGACACAAGAGACCCAGTACTTC.

This clone has just one count. This chain connects TRBV5-1 to TRBJ1-2, with a weak D call TRBD1 (5 bases). The CDR3 is 13 amino acids. The germline V gene encodes CDR1 SGHRS and CDR2 YFSETQ. With 4 bases removed from V and 8 bases from J, the gap between germline ends came to 15 bases. The CDR3 is CASSPGGPAGYTF. CDR3 nucleotide sequence: TGCGCCAGCAGCCCGGGGGGTCCTGCGGGCTACACCTTC.

The chain recombines TRBV6-6 with TRBJ2-7, with D hard to call. Germline CDR1 reads MNHNY; CDR2 reads SVGAGI (reference sequence). V lost 5 bases to trimming and J lost 5 bases, with 7 bases between them. The CDR3 is made up of 11 amino acids. CDR3 nucleotides: TGTGCCAGCAGTAGACAAAACGAGCAGTACTTC. Residues: CASSRQNEQYF.

The V gene is TRBV7-7, the J gene TRBJ2-1, with TRBD2 matching over 11 bases. V was clipped by 5 bases and J by 9 bases; unmatched bases: 9. This CDR3 is built from 15 residues. The germline V gene has CDR1 SSHAT and CDR2 FNYEAQ (reference sequence). CDR3: CASSKLAGGPLEQFF. The CDR3 DNA reads as TGTGCCAGCAGCAAATTAGCGGGGGGGCCTCTTGAGCAGTTCTTC.

The J gene is TRBJ2-7, the V gene TRBV4-2, with D possibly TRBD2 on 5 matching bases. The CDR3 spans 14 residues. V lost 0 bases, J lost 2 bases, and 8 bases lay in between. Germline-derived CDR1 and CDR2 are LGHNA and YNFKEQ. CDR3 in DNA: TGTGCCAGCAGCCAAGATCGGGGTCCCTACGAGCAGTACTTC. This codes for CASSQDRGPYEQYF.

This CDR3 is CASSSTTGATEAFF. The CDR3 region has the DNA TGTGCCAGCAGCTCAACAACAGGGGCCACTGAAGCTTTCTTT. V is TRBV27 and J is TRBJ1-1; 7 bases map to TRBD1. Germline-derived CDR1 and CDR2 are MNHEY and SMNVEV (reference sequence). The CDR3 is 14 residues long. J lost 4 bases, V lost 6 bases, and 8 bases had no gene match.

The DNA for the CDR3 is TGTGCCAGCAGCCAAGACAGGACTAGCGCCTACGAGCAGTACTTC. Its protein product is CASSQDRTSAYEQYF. V and J are TRBV4-2 and TRBJ2-7; the match to TRBD2 covers 9 bases. This CDR3 region has 15 residues. The junction had 2 bases not matched to a gene; V was cut back by 0 bases and J by 2 bases. Germline CDR1 reads LGHNA; CDR2 reads YNFKEQ.

The chain employs TRBV28 and TRBJ1-5, with TRBD1 matching 8 bases. The V and J ends lost 3 bases and 7 bases, in that order; junction bases with no gene match: 5. The CDR3 totals 14 residues. Per germline, CDR1 MDHEN and CDR2 SYDVKM. The CDR3 spells CASSFGQGGQPQHF. In nucleotides, the CDR3 is TGTGCCAGCAGTTTTGGACAGGGTGGACAGCCCCAGCATTTT.

This chain links TRBV6-4 with TRBJ1-1; 7 nucleotides align to TRBD1. Germline V gene lookup returns CDR1 MRHNA and CDR2 SNTAGT. The CDR3 is 14 residues long. With 5 bases clipped from V and 3 bases from J, the junction kept 6 bases outside the gene matches. For the CDR3, the DNA is TGTGCCAGCAGTAAACAGGGGAGCGACACTGAAGCTTTCTTT. Amino acids: CASSKQGSDTEAFF.

This clone was recorded a few times. The CDR3 here is CASSSTDISSGNTIYF. In DNA, the CDR3 is TGCGCCAGCAGCTCAACTGACATCTCCTCTGGAAACACCATATATTTT. This chain joins TRBV5-1 and TRBJ1-3; D gene unclear. This CDR3 spans 16 amino acids. Looked up from germline, CDR1 is SGHRS and CDR2 is YFSETQ. The V gene lost 3 bases and the J gene lost 0 bases, with 13 bases spanning the gap. Looking up the rest from reference TRBV5-1 and TRBJ1-3 gives the full variable domain: KAGVTQTPRYLIKTRGQQVTLSCSPISGHRSVSWYQQTPGQGLQFLFEYFSETQRNKGNFPGRFSGRQFSNSRSEMNVSTLELGDSALYLCASSSTDISSGNTIYFGEGSWLTVV.

This chain joins TRBV29-1 and TRBJ1-1; TRBD1 is a possible D gene (6 bases). CDR1 is SQVTM and CDR2 is ANQGSEA in the germline V gene. With 2 bases removed from V and 0 bases from J, the gap between germline ends came to 10 bases. CDR3 size: 14 residues. The DNA of the CDR3 is TGCAGCGTTGAATTTCGGGACATGAACACTGAAGCTTTCTTT. Encoded protein: CSVEFRDMNTEAFF.

This clone appeared a few times. In DNA form, the CDR3 reads TGTGCCAGCAGCTTATTCAGCGACAGGTTCTACGAGCAGTACTTC. This encodes CASSLFSDRFYEQYF. The chain uses TRBV7-8 and TRBJ2-7, with D perhaps TRBD1 (6 bases). The CDR3 extends over 15 amino acids. Trimming pared 2 bases from V and 3 bases from J, leaving 14 bases between. Looked up from germline, CDR1 is SGHVS and CDR2 is FQNEAQ.

The rearrangement links TRBV10-1 to TRBJ1-1; tentative D call: TRBD1 (5 bases). V lost 8 bases and J 1 base, leaving 8 bases between the germline ends. Germline V gene data show CDR1 as WNHNN and CDR2 as SYGVQD (reference sequence). The CDR3 has 12 residues. The CDR3: CASDSANTEAFF. The CDR3 nucleotides read TGCGCCAGCGACAGCGCGAACACTGAAGCTTTCTTT.

This clone was seen just once. The chain has TRBV4-1 and TRBJ2-3; D uncertain. CDR1 MGHRA and CDR2 YSYEKL come from the germline V gene. The V gene lost 1 base and the J gene lost 0 bases, with 8 bases spanning the gap. The CDR3 consists of 15 residues. CDR3 sequence reads: CASSQAYTSTDTQYF. The DNA of the CDR3 is TGCGCCAGCAGCCAAGCGTATACTAGCACAGATACGCAGTATTTT.

The rearrangement links TRBV2 to TRBJ2-3; tentatively, D is TRBD2 (7 bases). V lost 9 bases to trimming and J lost 1 base, with 23 bases between them. Germline lookup yields CDR1 SNHLY and CDR2 FYNNEI. The CDR3 contains 17 residues. DNA for the CDR3: TGTGCCAGTGCCTCCGGTCCGGGGGGCTTGGGCACAGATACGCAGTATTTT. It translates to CASASGPGGLGTDTQYF. Drawing the rest from reference TRBV2 and TRBJ2-3, the complete variable domain is EPEVTQTPSHQVTQMGQEVILRCVPISNHLYFYWYRQILGQKVEFLVSFYNNEISEKSEIFDDQFSVERPDGSNFTLKIRSTKLEDSAMYFCASASGPGGLGTDTQYFGPGTRLTVL.

This chain connects TRBV19 to TRBJ2-7, with TRBD2 as a possible D gene (7 bases). CDR1 and CDR2 from the germline V gene are LNHDA and SQIVND (reference sequence). The CDR3 runs 11 residues. V lost 11 bases and J lost 6, with 14 bases in between. The CDR3 nucleotides read TGTGCCGTGGGGGGGCCCGTCGAGCAGTACTTC. It codes for CAVGGPVEQYF. Looking up the rest from reference TRBV19 and TRBJ2-7 gives the full variable domain: DGGITQSPKYLFRKEGQNVTLSCEQNLNHDAMYWYRQDPGQGLRLIYYSQIVNDFQKGDIAEGYSVSREKKESFPLTVTSAQKNPTAFYLCAVGGPVEQYFGPGTRLTVT.

The V gene is TRBV4-1, the J gene TRBJ1-4, with 7 nucleotides matching TRBD1. Unmatched junction bases numbered 6, after V lost 0 bases and J lost 8 bases. This CDR3 region has 15 residues. Germline loops: CDR1 MGHRA, CDR2 YSYEKL. Here the CDR3 DNA reads TGCGCCAGCAGCCAAGAAGGGGGCGGAGGGGAAAAACTGTTTTTT. Its translation is CASSQEGGGGEKLFF.

The J gene is TRBJ2-2, the V gene TRBV4-1; 13 bases map to TRBD2. V lost 2 bases and J lost 5; bases outside the gene matches: 11. The CDR3 is 19 residues long. Germline loops: CDR1 MGHRA, CDR2 YSYEKL. CDR3 sequence: CASSQPLLTSGGVTGELFF. The CDR3 DNA follows: TGCGCCAGCAGCCAACCTTTGCTAACTAGCGGGGGGGTGACCGGGGAGCTGTTTTTT.

This rearrangement joins TRBV28 to TRBJ1-2, with 7 bases that match TRBD1. Trimming took 7 bases from V and 3 from J; bases not matched to a gene: 8. Germline V CDR1 and CDR2: MDHEN, SYDVKM. CDR3 length: 14 amino acids. The CDR3 sequence: CASTPGDSYYGYTF. For the CDR3, the DNA is TGTGCCAGCACCCCGGGGGACAGTTACTATGGCTACACCTTC.

The chain links TRBV13 to TRBJ2-3; maybe TRBD2 (7 bases). The CDR3 sequence is 16 residues long. Trimming cost V 4 bases and J 2 bases, with 16 bases left between them. The germline gives CDR1 PRHDT, CDR2 FYEKMQ (reference sequence). The CDR3 is CASSSRGGGYTDTQYF. The CDR3 DNA sequence: TGTGCCAGCAGCTCTAGAGGGGGGGGTTACACAGATACGCAGTATTTT.